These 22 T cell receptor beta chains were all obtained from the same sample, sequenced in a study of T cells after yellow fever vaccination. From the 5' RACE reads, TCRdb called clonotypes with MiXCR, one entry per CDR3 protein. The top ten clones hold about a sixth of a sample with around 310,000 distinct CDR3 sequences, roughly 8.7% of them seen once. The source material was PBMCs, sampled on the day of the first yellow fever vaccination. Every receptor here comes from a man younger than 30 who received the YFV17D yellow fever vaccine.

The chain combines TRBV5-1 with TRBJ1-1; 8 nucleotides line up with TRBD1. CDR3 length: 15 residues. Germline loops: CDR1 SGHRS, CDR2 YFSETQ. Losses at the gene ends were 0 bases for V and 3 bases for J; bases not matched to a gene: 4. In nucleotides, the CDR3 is TGCGCCAGCAGCTTGGAGACAGGGGTGGACACTGAAGCTTTCTTT. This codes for CASSLETGVDTEAFF. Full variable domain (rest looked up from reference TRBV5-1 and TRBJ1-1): KAGVTQTPRYLIKTRGQQVTLSCSPISGHRSVSWYQQTPGQGLQFLFEYFSETQRNKGNFPGRFSGRQFSNSRSEMNVSTLELGDSALYLCASSLETGVDTEAFFGQGTRLTVV.

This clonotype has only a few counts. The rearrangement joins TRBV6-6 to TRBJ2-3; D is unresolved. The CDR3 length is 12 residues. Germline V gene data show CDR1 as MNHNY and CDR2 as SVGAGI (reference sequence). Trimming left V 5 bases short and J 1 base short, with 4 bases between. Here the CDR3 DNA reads TGTGCCAGCAGTATCGGCACAGATACGCAGTATTTT. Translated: CASSIGTDTQYF.

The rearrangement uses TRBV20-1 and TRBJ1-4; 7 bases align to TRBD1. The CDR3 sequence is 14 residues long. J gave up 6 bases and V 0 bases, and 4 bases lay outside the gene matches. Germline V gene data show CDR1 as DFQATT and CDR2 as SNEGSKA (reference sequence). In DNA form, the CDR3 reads TGCAGTGCTAGAGAAGCCAGGGGGTATGAAAAACTGTTTTTT. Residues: CSAREARGYEKLFF.

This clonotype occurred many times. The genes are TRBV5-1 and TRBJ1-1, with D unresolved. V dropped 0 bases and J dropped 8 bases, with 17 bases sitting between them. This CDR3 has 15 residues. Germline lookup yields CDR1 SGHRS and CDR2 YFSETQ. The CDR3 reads CASSLDSQPGEEAFF. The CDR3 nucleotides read TGCGCCAGCAGCTTGGACTCCCAGCCTGGGGAGGAAGCTTTCTTT.

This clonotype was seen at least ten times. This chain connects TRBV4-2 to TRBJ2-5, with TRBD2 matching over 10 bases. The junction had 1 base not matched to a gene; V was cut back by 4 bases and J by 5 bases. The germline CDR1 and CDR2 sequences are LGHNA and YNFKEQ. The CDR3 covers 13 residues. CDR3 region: CASSPGLAETQYF. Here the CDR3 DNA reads TGTGCCAGCAGCCCGGGACTAGCGGAGACCCAGTACTTC.

CDR3 region: CASSHLGLRGGGDEQFF. CDR3 DNA sequence: TGTGCCAGCAGCCATCTCGGTTTGCGGGGAGGTGGGGATGAGCAGTTCTTC. V and J are TRBV3-1 and TRBJ2-1; tentative D call: TRBD2 (6 bases). Germline CDR1 is LGHDT and CDR2 is YNNKEL (reference sequence). This CDR3 region has 17 residues. V was clipped by 3 bases and J by 8 bases, with 23 bases between them.

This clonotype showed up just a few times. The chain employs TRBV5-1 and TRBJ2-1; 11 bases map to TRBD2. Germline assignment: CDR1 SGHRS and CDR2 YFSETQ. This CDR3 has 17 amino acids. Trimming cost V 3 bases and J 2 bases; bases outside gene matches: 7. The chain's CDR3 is CASSWISSGGPYNEQFF. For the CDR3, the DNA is TGCGCCAGCAGCTGGATCTCTAGCGGGGGGCCCTACAATGAGCAGTTCTTC. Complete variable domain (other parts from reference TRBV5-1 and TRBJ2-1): KAGVTQTPRYLIKTRGQQVTLSCSPISGHRSVSWYQQTPGQGLQFLFEYFSETQRNKGNFPGRFSGRQFSNSRSEMNVSTLELGDSALYLCASSWISSGGPYNEQFFGPGTRLTVL.

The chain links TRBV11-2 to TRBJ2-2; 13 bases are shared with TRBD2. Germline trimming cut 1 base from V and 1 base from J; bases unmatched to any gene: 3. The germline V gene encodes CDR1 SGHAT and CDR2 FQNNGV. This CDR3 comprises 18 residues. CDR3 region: CASSLGGLAGMNTGELFF. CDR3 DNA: TGTGCCAGCAGCTTAGGGGGACTAGCGGGGATGAACACCGGGGAGCTGTTTTTT.

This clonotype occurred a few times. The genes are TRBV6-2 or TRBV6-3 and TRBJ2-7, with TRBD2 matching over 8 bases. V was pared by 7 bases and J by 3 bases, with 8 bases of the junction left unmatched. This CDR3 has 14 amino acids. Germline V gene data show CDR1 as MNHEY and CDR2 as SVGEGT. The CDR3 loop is CASTTSAKGYEQYV. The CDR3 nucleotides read TGTGCCAGCACGACTAGCGCTAAGGGCTACGAGCAGTACGTC.

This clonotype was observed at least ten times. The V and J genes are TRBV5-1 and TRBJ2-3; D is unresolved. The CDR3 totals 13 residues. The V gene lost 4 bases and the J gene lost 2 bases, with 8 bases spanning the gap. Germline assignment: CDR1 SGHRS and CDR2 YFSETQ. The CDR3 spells CASSTAITDTQYF. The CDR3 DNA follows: TGCGCCAGCAGCACAGCTATCACAGATACGCAGTATTTT.

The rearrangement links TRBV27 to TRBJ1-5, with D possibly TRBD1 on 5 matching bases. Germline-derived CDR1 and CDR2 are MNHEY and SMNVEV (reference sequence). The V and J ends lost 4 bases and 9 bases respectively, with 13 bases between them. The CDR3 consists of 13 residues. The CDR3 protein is CASSSRDGRPQHF. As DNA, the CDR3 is TGTGCCAGCAGTTCCAGGGACGGGAGGCCCCAGCATTTT.

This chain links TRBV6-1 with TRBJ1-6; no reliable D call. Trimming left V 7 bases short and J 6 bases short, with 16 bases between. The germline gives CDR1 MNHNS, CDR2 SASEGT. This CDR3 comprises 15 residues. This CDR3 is CASMVSVGANSPLHF. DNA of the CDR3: TGTGCCAGCATGGTCTCCGTGGGAGCTAATTCACCCCTCCACTTT.

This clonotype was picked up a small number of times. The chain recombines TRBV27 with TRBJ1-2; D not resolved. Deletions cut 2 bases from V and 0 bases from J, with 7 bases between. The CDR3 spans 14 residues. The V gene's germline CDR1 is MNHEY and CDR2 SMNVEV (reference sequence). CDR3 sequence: CASSLHGANYGYTF. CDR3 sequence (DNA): TGTGCCAGCAGTTTACACGGAGCTAACTATGGCTACACCTTC.

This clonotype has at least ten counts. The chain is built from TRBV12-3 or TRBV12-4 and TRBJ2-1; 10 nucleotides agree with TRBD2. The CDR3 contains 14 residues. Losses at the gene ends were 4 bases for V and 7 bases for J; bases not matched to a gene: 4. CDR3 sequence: CASSYLAGANEQFF. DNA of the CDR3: TGTGCCAGCAGTTACCTAGCGGGGGCGAATGAGCAGTTCTTC.

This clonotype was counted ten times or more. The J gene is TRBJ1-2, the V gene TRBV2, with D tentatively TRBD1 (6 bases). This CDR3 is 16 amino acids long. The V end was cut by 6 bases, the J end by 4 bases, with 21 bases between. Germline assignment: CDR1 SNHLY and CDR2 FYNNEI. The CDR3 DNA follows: TGTGCCAGCAGCGCCCCTCGGGGGCAGGGGAGCTATGGCTACACCTTC. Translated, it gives CASSAPRGQGSYGYTF.

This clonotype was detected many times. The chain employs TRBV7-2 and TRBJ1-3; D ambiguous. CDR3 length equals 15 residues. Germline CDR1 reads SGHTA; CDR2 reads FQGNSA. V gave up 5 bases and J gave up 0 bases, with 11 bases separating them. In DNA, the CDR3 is TGTGCCAGCAGCCGTAGACTGTCCTCTGGAAACACCATATATTTT. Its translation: CASSRRLSSGNTIYF.

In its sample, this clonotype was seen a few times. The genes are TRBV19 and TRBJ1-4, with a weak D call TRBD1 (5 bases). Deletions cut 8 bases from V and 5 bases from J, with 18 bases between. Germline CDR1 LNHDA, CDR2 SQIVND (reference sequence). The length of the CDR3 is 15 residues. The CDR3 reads CASALWGQLNEKLFF. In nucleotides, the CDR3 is TGTGCCAGTGCCTTGTGGGGCCAACTAAATGAAAAACTGTTTTTT.

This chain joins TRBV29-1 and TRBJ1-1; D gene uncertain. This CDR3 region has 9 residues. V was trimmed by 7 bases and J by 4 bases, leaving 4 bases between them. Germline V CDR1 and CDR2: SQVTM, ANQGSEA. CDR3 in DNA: TGCAGCGATAGCACTGAAGCTTTCTTT. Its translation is CSDSTEAFF.

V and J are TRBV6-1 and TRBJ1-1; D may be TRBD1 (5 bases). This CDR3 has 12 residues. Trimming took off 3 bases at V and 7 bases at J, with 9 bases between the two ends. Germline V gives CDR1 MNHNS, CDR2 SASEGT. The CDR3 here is CASSEGTLEAFF. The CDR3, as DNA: TGTGCCAGCAGTGAGGGGACCCTTGAAGCTTTCTTT.

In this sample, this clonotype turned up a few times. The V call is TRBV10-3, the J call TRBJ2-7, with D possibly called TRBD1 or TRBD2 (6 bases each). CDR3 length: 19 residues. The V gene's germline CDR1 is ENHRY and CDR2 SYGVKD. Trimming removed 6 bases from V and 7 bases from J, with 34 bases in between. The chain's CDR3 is CAIRAESRGSTTGVREQYF. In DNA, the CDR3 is TGTGCCATCAGGGCCGAATCGAGGGGGTCAACGACGGGGGTGCGTGAGCAGTACTTC.

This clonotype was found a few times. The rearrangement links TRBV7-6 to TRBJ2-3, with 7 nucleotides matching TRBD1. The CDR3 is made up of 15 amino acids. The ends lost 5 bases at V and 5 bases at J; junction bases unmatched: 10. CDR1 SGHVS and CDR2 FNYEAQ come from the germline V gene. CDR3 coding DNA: TGTGCCAGCAGCCGCGTGAAGGGGGCCGGAGATACGCAGTATTTT. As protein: CASSRVKGAGDTQYF.

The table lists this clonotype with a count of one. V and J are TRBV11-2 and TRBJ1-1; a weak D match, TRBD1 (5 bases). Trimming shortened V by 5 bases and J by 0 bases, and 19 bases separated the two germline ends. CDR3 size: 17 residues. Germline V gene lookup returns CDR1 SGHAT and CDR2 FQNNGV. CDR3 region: CASSRLSGGPLNTEAFF. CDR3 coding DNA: TGTGCCAGCAGCCGTCTATCCGGGGGTCCCCTGAACACTGAAGCTTTCTTT.